These 9 T cell receptor beta chains share one sample of origin, sequenced in a study of blood T cell repertoires in COVID-19 (dated by TCRdb to 2020 to 2021). Libraries were constructed by the immunoSEQ multiplex PCR assay. Not all clones reach the TCRdb copy of this immuneACCESS table, which keeps in-frame sequences only. Checked studies attribute under half of the gap to unresolved V genes and leave the rest unexplained. Present in this sample are over 250,000 clones, roughly 85% of which were seen just once. Together, the top ten hold 13% of the sample. The sequencing sample was made of peripheral blood. These receptors all come from a human donor in a cohort sampled during active COVID-19.

The gene calls are TRBV29-1 and TRBJ2-7; tentatively, D is TRBD1 (7 bases). V was clipped by 2 bases and J by 4 bases, with 15 bases between them. The germline V gene encodes CDR1 SQVTM and CDR2 ANQGSEA. The CDR3 has 14 residues. The CDR3 nucleotides are TGCAGCGTTGAACTCAGGGGGGTAAGGTACGAGCAGTACTTC. It is translated as CSVELRGVRYEQYF.

This clone appeared a single time. The CDR3 DNA sequence: TGTGCCAGCAGCTGGACATCCACGGCCGGGGAGCTGTTTTTT. Its translation: CASSWTSTAGELFF. The chain carries TRBV7-3 and TRBJ2-2, with D possibly TRBD1 on 5 matching bases. The CDR3 extends over 14 amino acids. The germline CDR1 and CDR2 sequences are SGHTA and FQGTGA. V lost 4 bases and J 6 bases, leaving 12 bases between the germline ends. Using reference TRBV7-3 and TRBJ2-2 for the parts outside the CDR3, the full variable domain is GAGVSQTPSNKVTEKGKYVELRCDPISGHTALYWYRQSLGQGPEFLIYFQGTGAADDSGLPNDRFFAVRPEGSVSTLKIQRTERGDSAVYLCASSWTSTAGELFFGEGSRLTVL.

The chain carries TRBV5-5 and TRBJ1-5, with TRBD1 as a possible D gene (6 bases). The CDR3 spans 17 residues. Trimming removed 0 bases from V and 0 bases from J, with 13 bases in between. CDR1 SGHKS and CDR2 YYEKEE come from the germline V gene (reference sequence). CDR3 DNA sequence: TGTGCCAGCAGCTTGGAGGGGGGGACGTTTAGCAATCAGCCCCAGCATTTT. This codes for CASSLEGGTFSNQPQHF. Complete variable domain (other parts from reference TRBV5-5 and TRBJ1-5): DAGVTQSPTHLIKTRGQQVTLRCSPISGHKSVSWYQQVLGQGPQFIFQYYEKEERGRGNFPDRFSARQFPNYSSELNVNALLLGDSALYLCASSLEGGTFSNQPQHFGDGTRLSIL.

Only one count was recorded for this clone. The chain links TRBV28 to TRBJ2-2; 11 bases fit TRBD2. CDR1 and CDR2 (germline): MDHEN, SYDVKM. V lost 6 bases and J lost 4; bases outside the gene matches: 13. This CDR3 spans 18 amino acids. CDR3 loop: CASSHSGTSGGGTGELFF. The CDR3 bases are TGTGCCAGCAGCCATTCCGGGACTAGCGGAGGGGGCACCGGGGAGCTGTTTTTT.

This chain joins TRBV9 and TRBJ2-2; TRBD2 matches at 12 bases. The CDR3 totals 16 residues. Germline CDR1 is SGDLS and CDR2 is YYNGEE. The J segment lost 4 bases and the V segment lost 0 bases, leaving 1 base of the junction unmatched. This CDR3 is CASSVGLAGATGELFF. CDR3 DNA sequence: TGTGCCAGCAGCGTAGGACTAGCGGGAGCCACCGGGGAGCTGTTTTTT.

V is TRBV21-1 and J is TRBJ2-7; TRBD2 is taken as the D call from the table, unchecked against the DNA. TRBV21-1 is deemed a pseudogene. The CDR3 length is 18 residues. In DNA, the CDR3 is TGTGCCAGCAGCAAACCAAGGGCTAGCGGGAGAGGTAGTTACGAGCAGTACTTC. Amino acids: CASSKPRASGRGSYEQYF.

The genes are TRBV5-1 and TRBJ2-5; TRBD1 might be the D (5 bases). Germline-derived CDR1 and CDR2 are SGHRS and YFSETQ. The CDR3 length is 13 residues. The germline V and J ends were trimmed by 7 bases and 0 bases, with 10 bases remaining between them. The CDR3, as DNA: TGCGCCAGCGTCCTGACAGACCAAGAGACCCAGTACTTC. Protein: CASVLTDQETQYF.

The gene calls are TRBV7-9 and TRBJ2-7, with D unclear. The CDR3 totals 12 residues. Germline V gene lookup returns CDR1 SEHNR and CDR2 FQNEAQ (reference sequence). V was cut by 3 bases and J by 4 bases, with 7 bases left in between. This chain's CDR3 is CASSLQVYEQYF. The DNA of the CDR3 is TGTGCCAGCAGCTTGCAGGTATACGAGCAGTACTTC.

V gene TRBV4-3 combines with J gene TRBJ1-5; D is ambiguous. V lost 1 base and J 5 bases, leaving 12 bases between the germline ends. Germline lookup yields CDR1 LGHNA and CDR2 YSLEER. This CDR3 comprises 15 residues. The CDR3 nucleotides read TGCGCCAGCAGCCAAGCAGCGGGGAGCCATCAGCCCCAGCATTTT. Amino acid sequence: CASSQAAGSHQPQHF.